This T cell receptor (beta chain) is drawn from a study of vaccination and CD4 T cells after COVID-19. Only a few counts were recorded for this clonotype. Its target is unknown. Treatment: approximately 9-day PBMC culture with coronavirus spike peptide pools or control peptides (ViraFEST assay). Sequence data for DNA of cultured CD4+ T cells were generated by the Oncomine TCR Beta short-read assay. TCRdb called the PCR reads again in MiXCR, with one record for every CDR3 protein. The sample lists approximately 4,900 distinct CDR3 sequences; roughly 45% were seen once. The input for sequencing was CD4+ T cells from blood, cultured in vitro, taken after SARS-CoV-2 vaccination. The clonotype comes from a human donor who had recovered from COVID-19.

DNA for the CDR3: TGTGCCAGCAGTTCTCGCGGGAGGACCCAGTACTTC. Its translation: CASSSRGRTQYF. V usage is TRBV6-5 and J usage is TRBJ2-5; 7 bases are shared with TRBD2. Germline CDR1 and CDR2: MNHEY and SVGAGI. Trimming at V came to 4 bases and at J to 7 bases, leaving 3 bases not matched to a gene. The CDR3 consists of 12 residues.